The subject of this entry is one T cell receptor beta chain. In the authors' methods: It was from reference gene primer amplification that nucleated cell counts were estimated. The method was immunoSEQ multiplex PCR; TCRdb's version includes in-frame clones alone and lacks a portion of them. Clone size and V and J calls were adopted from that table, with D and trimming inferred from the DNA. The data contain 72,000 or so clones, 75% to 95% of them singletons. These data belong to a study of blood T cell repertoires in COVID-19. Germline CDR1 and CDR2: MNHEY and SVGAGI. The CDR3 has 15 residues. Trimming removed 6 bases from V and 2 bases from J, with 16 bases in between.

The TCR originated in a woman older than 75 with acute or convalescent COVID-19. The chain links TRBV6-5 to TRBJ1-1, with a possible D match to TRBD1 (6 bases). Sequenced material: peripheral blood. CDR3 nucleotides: TGTGCCAGCAGGCCACTACAGGGCAGTAACACTGAAGCTTTCTTT. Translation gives CASRPLQGSNTEAFF.